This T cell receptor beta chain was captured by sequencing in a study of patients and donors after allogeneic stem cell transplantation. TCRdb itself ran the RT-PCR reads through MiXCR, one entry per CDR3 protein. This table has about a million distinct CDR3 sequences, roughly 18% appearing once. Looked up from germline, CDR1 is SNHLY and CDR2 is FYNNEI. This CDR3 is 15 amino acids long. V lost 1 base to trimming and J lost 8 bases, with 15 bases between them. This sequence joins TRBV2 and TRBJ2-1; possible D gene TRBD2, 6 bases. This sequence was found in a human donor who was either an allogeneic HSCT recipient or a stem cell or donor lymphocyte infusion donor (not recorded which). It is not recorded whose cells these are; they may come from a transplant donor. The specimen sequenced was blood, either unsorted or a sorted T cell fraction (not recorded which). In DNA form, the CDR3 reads TGTGCCAGCAGTGAAGGGTCTAGCGTGATCTATGAGCAGTTCTTC. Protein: CASSEGSSVIYEQFF.